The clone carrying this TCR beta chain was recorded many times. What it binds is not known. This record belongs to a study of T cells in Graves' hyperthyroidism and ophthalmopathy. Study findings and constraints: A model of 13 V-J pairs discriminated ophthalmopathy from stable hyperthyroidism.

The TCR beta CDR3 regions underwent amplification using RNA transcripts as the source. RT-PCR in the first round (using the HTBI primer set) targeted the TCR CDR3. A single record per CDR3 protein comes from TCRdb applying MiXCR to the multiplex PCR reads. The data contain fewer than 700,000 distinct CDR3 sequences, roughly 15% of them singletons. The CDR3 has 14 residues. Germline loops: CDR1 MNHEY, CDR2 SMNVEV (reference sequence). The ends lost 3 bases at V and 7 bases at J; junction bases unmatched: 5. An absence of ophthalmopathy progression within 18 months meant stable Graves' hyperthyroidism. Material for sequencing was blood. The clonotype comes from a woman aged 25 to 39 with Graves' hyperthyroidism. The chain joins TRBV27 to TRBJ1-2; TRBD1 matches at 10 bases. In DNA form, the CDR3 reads TGTGCCAGCAGTTTTTCGGGACAGGGGCTTGGCTACACCTTC. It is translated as CASSFSGQGLGYTF.